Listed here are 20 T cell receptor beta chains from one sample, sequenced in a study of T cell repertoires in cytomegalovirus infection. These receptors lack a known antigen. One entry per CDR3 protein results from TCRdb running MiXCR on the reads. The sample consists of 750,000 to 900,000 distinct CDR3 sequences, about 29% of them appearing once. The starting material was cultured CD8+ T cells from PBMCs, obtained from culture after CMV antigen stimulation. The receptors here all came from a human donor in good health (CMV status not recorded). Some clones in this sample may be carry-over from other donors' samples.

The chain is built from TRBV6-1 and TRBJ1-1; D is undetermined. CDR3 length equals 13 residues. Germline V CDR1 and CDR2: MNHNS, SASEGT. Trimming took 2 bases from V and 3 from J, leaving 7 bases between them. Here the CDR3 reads CASSEIRDTEAFF. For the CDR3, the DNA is TGTGCCAGCAGTGAAATCAGAGACACTGAAGCTTTCTTT.

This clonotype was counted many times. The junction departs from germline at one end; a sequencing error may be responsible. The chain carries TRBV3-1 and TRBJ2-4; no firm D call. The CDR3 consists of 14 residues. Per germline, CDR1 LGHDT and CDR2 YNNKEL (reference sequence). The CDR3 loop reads CASSKEHSENIQYF. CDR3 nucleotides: TGTGCCAGCAGCAAAGAGCACAGTGAAAACATTCAGTACTTC.

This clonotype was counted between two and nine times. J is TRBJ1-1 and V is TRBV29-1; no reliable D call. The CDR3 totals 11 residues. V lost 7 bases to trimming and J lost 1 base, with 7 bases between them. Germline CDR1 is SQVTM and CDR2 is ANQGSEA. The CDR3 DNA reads TGCAGCGGAGCGGGGAACACTGAAGCTTTCTTT. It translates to CSGAGNTEAFF.

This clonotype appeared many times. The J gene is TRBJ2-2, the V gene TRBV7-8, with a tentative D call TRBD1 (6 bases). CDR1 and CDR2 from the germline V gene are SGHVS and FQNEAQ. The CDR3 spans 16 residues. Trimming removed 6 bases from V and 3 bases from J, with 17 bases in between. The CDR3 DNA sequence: TGTGCCAGCAGTTGGACCTATGGGGGCTACACCGGGGAGCTGTTTTTT. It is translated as CASSWTYGGYTGELFF.

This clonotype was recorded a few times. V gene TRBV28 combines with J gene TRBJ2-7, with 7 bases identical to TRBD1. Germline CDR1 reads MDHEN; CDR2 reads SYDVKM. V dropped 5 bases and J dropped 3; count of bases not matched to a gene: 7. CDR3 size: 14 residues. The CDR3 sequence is CASSQGDSLYEQYV. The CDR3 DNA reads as TGTGCCAGCAGTCAAGGGGACAGCCTCTACGAGCAGTACGTC.

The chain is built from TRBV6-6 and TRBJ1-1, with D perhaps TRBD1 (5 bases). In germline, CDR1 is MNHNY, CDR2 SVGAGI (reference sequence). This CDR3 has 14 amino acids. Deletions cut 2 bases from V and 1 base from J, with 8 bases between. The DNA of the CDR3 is TGTGCCAGCAGTTACAACAGGAGGAACACTGAAGCTTTCTTT. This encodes CASSYNRRNTEAFF.

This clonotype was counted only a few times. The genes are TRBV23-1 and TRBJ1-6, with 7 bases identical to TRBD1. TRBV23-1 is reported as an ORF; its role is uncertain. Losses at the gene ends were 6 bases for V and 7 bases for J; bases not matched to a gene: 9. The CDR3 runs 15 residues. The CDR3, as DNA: TGCGCCAGCAGATGCCCGGGGACAGAAAATTCACCCCTCCACTTT. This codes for CASRCPGTENSPLHF.

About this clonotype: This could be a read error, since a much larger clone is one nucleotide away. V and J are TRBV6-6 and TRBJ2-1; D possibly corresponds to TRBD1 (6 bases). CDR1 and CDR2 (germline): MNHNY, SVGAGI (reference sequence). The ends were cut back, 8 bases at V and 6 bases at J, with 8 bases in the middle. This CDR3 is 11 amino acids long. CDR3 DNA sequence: TGTGCCAGCGGACAGTCCAATGAGCAGTTCTTC. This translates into CASGQSNEQFF.

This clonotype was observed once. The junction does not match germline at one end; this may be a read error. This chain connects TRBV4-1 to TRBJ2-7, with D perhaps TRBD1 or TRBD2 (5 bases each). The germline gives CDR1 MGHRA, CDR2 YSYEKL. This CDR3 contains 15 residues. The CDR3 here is CASSRSGQNSYEQYF. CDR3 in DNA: TGCGCCAGCAGCCGATCGGGGCAGAACTCCTACGAACAGTACTTC.

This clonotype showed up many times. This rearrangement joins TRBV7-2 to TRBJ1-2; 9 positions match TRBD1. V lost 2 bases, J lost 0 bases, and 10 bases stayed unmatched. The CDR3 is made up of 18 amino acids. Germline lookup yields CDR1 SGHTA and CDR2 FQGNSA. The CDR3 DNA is TGTGCCAGCAGCTTATCCGGACAGGGGCTTCTTACTAACTATGGCTACACCTTC. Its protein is CASSLSGQGLLTNYGYTF.

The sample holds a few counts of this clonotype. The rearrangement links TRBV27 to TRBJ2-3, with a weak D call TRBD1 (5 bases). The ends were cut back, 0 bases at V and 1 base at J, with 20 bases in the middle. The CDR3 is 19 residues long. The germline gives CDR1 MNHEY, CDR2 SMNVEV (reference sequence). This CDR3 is CASSLSYAGSTRGTDTQYF. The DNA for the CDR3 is TGTGCCAGCAGTTTATCGTATGCAGGGTCCACCCGGGGCACAGATACGCAGTATTTT.

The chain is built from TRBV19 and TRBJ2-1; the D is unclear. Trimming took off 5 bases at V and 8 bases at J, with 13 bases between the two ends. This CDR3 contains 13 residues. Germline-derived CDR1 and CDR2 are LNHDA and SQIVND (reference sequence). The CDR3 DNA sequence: TGTGCCAGTAGTTCGGCCGTCGGCGATGAGCAGTTCTTC. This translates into CASSSAVGDEQFF.

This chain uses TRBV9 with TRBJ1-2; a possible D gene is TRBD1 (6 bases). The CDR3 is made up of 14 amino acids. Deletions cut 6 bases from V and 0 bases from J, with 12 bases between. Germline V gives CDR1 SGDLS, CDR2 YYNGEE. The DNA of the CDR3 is TGTGCCAGCAACCCACGGACAGCTAACTATGGCTACACCTTC. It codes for CASNPRTANYGYTF.

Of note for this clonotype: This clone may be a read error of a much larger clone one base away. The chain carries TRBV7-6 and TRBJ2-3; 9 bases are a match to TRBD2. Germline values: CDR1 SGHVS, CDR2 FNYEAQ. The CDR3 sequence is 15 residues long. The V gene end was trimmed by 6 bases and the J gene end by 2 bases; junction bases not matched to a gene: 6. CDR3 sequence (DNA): TGTGCCAGCAGTCCTGCTAGCGGGGCCACAGATACGCAGTATTTT. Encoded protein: CASSPASGATDTQYF.

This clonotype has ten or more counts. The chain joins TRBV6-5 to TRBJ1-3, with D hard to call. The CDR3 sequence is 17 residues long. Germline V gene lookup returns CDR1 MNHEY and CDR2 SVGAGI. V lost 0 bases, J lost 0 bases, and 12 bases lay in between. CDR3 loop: CASSYSPPGTSGNTIYF. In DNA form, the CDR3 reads TGTGCCAGCAGTTACTCGCCGCCGGGCACCTCTGGAAACACCATATATTTT.

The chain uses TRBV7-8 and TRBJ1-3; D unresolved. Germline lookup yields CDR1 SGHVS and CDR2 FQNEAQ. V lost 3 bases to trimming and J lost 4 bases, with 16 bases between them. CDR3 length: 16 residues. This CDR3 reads CASSFLLTESGNTIYF. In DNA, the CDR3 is TGTGCCAGCAGCTTTCTCCTCACCGAGTCCGGAAACACCATATATTTT.

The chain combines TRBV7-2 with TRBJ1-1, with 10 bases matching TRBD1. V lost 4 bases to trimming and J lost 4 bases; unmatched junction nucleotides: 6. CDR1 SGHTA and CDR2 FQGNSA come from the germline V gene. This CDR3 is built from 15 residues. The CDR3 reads CASSSGQGLPTEAFF. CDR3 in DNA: TGTGCCAGCAGCTCGGGACAGGGGCTCCCCACTGAAGCTTTCTTT.

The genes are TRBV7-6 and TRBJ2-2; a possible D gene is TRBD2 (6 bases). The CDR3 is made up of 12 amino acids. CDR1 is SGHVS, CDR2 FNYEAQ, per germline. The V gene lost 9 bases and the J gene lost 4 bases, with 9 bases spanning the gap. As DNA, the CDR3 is TGTGCCAGGGAGGGAGGCACCGGGGAGCTGTTTTTT. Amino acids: CAREGGTGELFF. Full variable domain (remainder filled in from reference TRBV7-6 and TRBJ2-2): GAGVSQSPRYKVTKRGQDVALRCDPISGHVSLYWYRQALGQGPEFLTYFNYEAQQDKSGLPNDRFSAERPEGSISTLTIQRTEQRDSAMYRCAREGGTGELFFGEGSRLTVL.

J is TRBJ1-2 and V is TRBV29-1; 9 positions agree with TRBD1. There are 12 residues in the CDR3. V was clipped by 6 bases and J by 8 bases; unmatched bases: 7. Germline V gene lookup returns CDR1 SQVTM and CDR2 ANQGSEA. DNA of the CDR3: TGCAGCGTCTCCGGGACAGGGCTGGGCTACACCTTC. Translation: CSVSGTGLGYTF.

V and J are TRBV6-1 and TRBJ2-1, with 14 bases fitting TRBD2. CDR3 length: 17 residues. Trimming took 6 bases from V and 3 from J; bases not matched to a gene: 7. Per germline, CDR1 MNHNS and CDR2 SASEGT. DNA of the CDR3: TGTGCCAGCAGAGAGACTAGCGGGGGGGCGGTCTACAATGAGCAGTTCTTC. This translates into CASRETSGGAVYNEQFF.